The 5 T cell receptor beta chains below all came from one sample that was sequenced in a study of T cell responses to AZD1222 COVID-19 vaccine. Measured with immunoSEQ multiplex PCR; TCRdb has only the in-frame clones, and not every one. The sample lists approximately 110,000 clones; roughly 90% were seen once. Material: peripheral blood, obtained on day 0 of AZD1222 vaccination. The origin of the receptors is an adult in good health.

The chain joins TRBV5-4 to TRBJ2-3; D is uncertain. CDR1 SGHNT and CDR2 YYREEE come from the germline V gene (reference sequence). With 3 bases removed from V and 4 bases from J, the gap between germline ends came to 9 bases. The CDR3 has 13 residues. CDR3 DNA: TGTGCCAGCAGCTACCTAGTTTCAGATACGCAGTATTTT. It yields the protein CASSYLVSDTQYF.

The CDR3 here is CSASVGTSPLGAFF. CDR3 bases: TGCAGTGCTAGTGTGGGAACTTCCCCTTTGGGCGCTTTCTTT. This sequence joins TRBV20-1 and TRBJ1-1; D not resolved. The CDR3 is made up of 14 amino acids. In germline, CDR1 is DFQATT, CDR2 SNEGSKA (reference sequence). Trimming took off 3 bases at V and 11 bases at J, with 22 bases between the two ends.

This chain uses TRBV19 with TRBJ1-1, with D possibly being TRBD1 (6 bases). CDR3 length: 13 residues. In germline, CDR1 is LNHDA, CDR2 SQIVND (reference sequence). V gave up 5 bases and J gave up 6 bases, with 13 bases separating them. DNA for the CDR3: TGTGCCAGTAGTGTACAGGGACTTTCTGAAGCTTTCTTT. Translated: CASSVQGLSEAFF.

V and J are TRBV6-5 and TRBJ1-1; 7 nucleotides align to TRBD1. Germline CDR1 is MNHEY and CDR2 is SVGAGI. J gave up 0 bases and V 6 bases, and 4 bases lay outside the gene matches. CDR3 length equals 14 residues. The CDR3 protein is CASRDRFLNTEAFF. As DNA, the CDR3 is TGTGCCAGCAGGGACAGGTTTTTGAACACTGAAGCTTTCTTT.

V usage is TRBV28 and J usage is TRBJ1-2, with TRBD1 matching over 8 bases. This CDR3 comprises 13 residues. The germline V gene encodes CDR1 MDHEN and CDR2 SYDVKM. V shed 6 bases, J shed 8 bases, and the junction held 8 bases outside the gene matches. The CDR3 loop is CASSQTGVTGYTF. Written as DNA, the CDR3 is TGTGCCAGCAGCCAGACAGGGGTCACGGGCTACACCTTC.